This T cell receptor (beta chain) was observed in a study of blood T cell repertoires in COVID-19 (TCRdb year 2020). Context from the whole study: Collaborator samples came from the United States, Italy and Spain and covered acute and convalescent phases of COVID-19. Deeply sampled blood TCRbeta repertoires from subjects exposed to, actively infected with, or recovered from COVID-19 were included in the dataset. HLA class I and class II types, where available, came from metadata supplied by the sample provider rather than from assay-based typing. The sample metadata nearly always contained a de-identified subject ID, COVID-19 status, age in years and sex. The samples were drawn from two sources: the first 160 participants of the ongoing ImmuneRACE study, and 1,200 or so subjects contributed by 6 global collaborators. The repertoires were released in a freely available public database intended as a resource for research on the immune response to SARS-CoV-2. The material from the prospective study consisted of cDNA or gDNA derived from T cells, B-cell-depleted T cells, or PBMCs. Broad study findings and their caveats: Clinical and demographic metadata were provided uncurated, with the amount varying by source and participant.

Comment on this clone: There is no known antigen for this receptor. Base-call qualities are not available, and no considerably larger clone is one nucleotide away.

The collaborating institutions used their own protocols to collect whole blood in K2EDTA tubes. For TCRbeta analysis, collaborators shipped samples as frozen whole blood, isolated PBMCs, or DNA extracted from either of those sample types. Trimmed from V: 10 bases; trimmed from J: 6 bases; junction bases lacking a gene match: 7. The CDR3 holds 12 amino acids from the cysteine to the phenylalanine. Only CDR3 DNA remains: 36 bases, in frame from the first base. Per the germline V gene, SNHLY is the CDR1 and FYNNEI is the CDR2. TCRbeta CDR3 regions were amplified from genomic DNA by means of the immunoSEQ Assay, a bias-controlled multiplex PCR. In the original analysis: The number of nucleated cells in each sample was estimated by amplification of reference gene primers within the assay. Sequence reads were collapsed and filtered to measure the absolute abundance of every unique TCRbeta CDR3 rearrangement. For each sample, productive Simpson clonality was calculated as the square root of Simpson's diversity index across productive rearrangements. This is the immuneACCESS table as TCRdb keeps it, with only in-frame sequences that have V and J called. A part of the clones is gone; compared with another copy, unresolved V genes explain less than half, and the rest is unexplained. The V and J calls and the clone size are those of that table, but D and trimming were determined from the DNA. The sample includes tens of thousands of clones, with about 80% observed a single time. The ten most abundant clones make up around 27% of the sample.

This receptor was identified in a human donor in a cohort sampled during active COVID-19. The sample was peripheral blood. This receptor chain uses TRBV2 and TRBJ1-2; 8 bases in the middle match TRBD1. The sequenced DNA is TGTGCCAACCGGACAGGGACGGATGGCTACACCTTC. Its protein is CANRTGTDGYTF.